This T cell receptor beta chain was identified during a study of cytomegalovirus exposure and HLA in healthy donors. Concerning this clone itself: Its antigen is not identified.

PCR primers comprised 60 Vbeta and 13 Jbeta primers. Sequenced by immunoSEQ multiplex PCR; TCRdb stores in-frame clones only, minus some. The sample has 90,000 to 120,000 clones; 75% to 80% are singletons. This CDR3 region has 14 residues. The V gene lost 6 bases and the J gene lost 4 bases, with 12 bases spanning the gap. Germline CDR1 reads KGHSH; CDR2 reads LQKENI. General observations from the study: Within an earlier analysis, most TCR beta V segments proved productive either about 90% or about 30% of the time.

Specimen: PBMCs. The sequence came from a man between 60 and 70 years old in good health and CMV-seropositive. The rearrangement links TRBV18 to TRBJ1-4; D may be TRBD1 (5 bases). The CDR3 region has the DNA TGTGCCAGCTCCGGGGGACGGAGTAATGAAAAACTGTTTTTT. Amino acid sequence: CASSGGRSNEKLFF.